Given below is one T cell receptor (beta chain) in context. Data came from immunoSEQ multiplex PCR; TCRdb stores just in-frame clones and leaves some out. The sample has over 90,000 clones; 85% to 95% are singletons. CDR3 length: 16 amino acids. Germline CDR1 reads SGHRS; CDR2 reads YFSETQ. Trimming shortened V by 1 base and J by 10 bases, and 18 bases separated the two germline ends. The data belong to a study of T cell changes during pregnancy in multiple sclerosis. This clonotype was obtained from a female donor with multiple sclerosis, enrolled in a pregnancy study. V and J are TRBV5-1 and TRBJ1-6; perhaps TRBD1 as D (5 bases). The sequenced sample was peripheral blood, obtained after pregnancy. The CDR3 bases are TGCGCCAGCAGCTTGCGCGGGGGATTGGGGAAATCACCCCTCCACTTT. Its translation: CASSLRGGLGKSPLHF.